The present T cell receptor beta chain was sequenced within a study of blood T cell repertoires in COVID-19. At the level of the study: Spain, Italy and the United States supplied samples that represented acute and convalescent COVID-19. PBMCs, B-cell-depleted T cells, or T cells provided the cDNA or gDNA that made up the material.

In the study's own analysis: Amplifying reference gene primers gave estimates of nucleated cell counts. Sequencing used immunoSEQ multiplex PCR; TCRdb keeps in-frame clones, though not all of them. For V, J and clone size, that table is used; D and trimming come from the DNA. The sample shows roughly 100,000 clones, approximately 84% of them seen only once. This clone was counted between two and nine times. CDR3 length: 15 residues. V lost 3 bases, J lost 2 bases, and 5 bases stayed unmatched. Germline lookup yields CDR1 MGHRA and CDR2 YSYEKL. The rearrangement uses TRBV4-1 and TRBJ2-5; 8 nucleotides align to TRBD1. The sequence was obtained from a man at least 80 years old with active or convalescent COVID-19. Sequencing was done on a sample of peripheral blood. The CDR3 sequence: CASSHQRQGQETQYF. In DNA form, the CDR3 reads TGCGCCAGCAGCCACCAACGACAGGGGCAAGAGACCCAGTACTTC.